This TCR beta chain was recorded in a study of vaccination and CD4 T cells after COVID-19. Overall study context: Overlapping spike pools from SARS-CoV-2 and HCoV-NL63, HCoV-OC43 and HCoV-229E served as culture stimuli.

Whole-study findings and limits: Spike mono-reactivity was shown by 304 of 307 vaccine-specific clones in convalescent patients.

Sequencing of the DNA from cultured CD4+ T cells was carried out with the Oncomine TCR Beta short-read assay. TCRdb re-called the PCR reads through MiXCR, storing one row per CDR3 protein. This table holds about 12,000 distinct CDR3 sequences, about 65% found once. Treatment here: roughly 10-day PBMC culture with coronavirus spike peptide pools or control peptides (ViraFEST assay). Wells contained 1.9 million or so PBMCs each, and these were cultured with about 9.2 IU/ml IL-2 and around 10 ug/ml peptide pools. CD4+ T cells were isolated by negative selection after less than twelve days of culture. V trimming: 7 bases; J trimming: 7 bases; junction bases outside the gene matches: 15. Germline V gene data show CDR1 as DFQATT and CDR2 as SNEGSKA (reference sequence). This CDR3 has 16 amino acids. As to this clonotype: No antigen is known for it.

The sequence derives from a human donor who had recovered from COVID-19. The chain uses TRBV20-1 and TRBJ2-1; TRBD1 aligns across 11 bases. The specimen sequenced was CD4+ T cells from blood, cultured in vitro. The CDR3 loop reads CSVEGPGTGGMNEQFF. Written as DNA, the CDR3 is TGCAGTGTGGAGGGCCCCGGGACAGGGGGGATGAATGAGCAGTTCTTC.